The 29 T cell receptor beta chains listed next were all sequenced from one sample in a study of Ad26.COV2.S vaccination and SARS-CoV-2 variants. Only in-frame clones appear in the TCRdb table, and some are missing; sequencing was by immunoSEQ multiplex PCR. In the table there are around 300,000 clones, about 87% of which are singletons. This sample's treatment: 15 to 20 received Ad26.COV2.S at low or high dose, single or two shots; roughly five received placebo; per-sample allocation not given. At day 63 after the first vaccine or placebo injection, samples were drawn. The specimen was peripheral blood, collected in a trial of Ad26.COV2.S vaccine versus placebo. The receptors were gathered from a person aged 18-60 years who received the Ad26.COV2.S COVID-19 vaccine or a placebo.

The gene calls are TRBV6-5 and TRBJ1-1; D remains ambiguous. The CDR3 is 11 amino acids. V gave up 7 bases and J gave up 9 bases, with 12 bases separating them. Germline CDR1 and CDR2: MNHEY and SVGAGI. The CDR3 nucleotides are TGTGCCAGCATACGACCGGGTAAAGCTTTCTTT. This encodes CASIRPGKAFF.

The V gene is TRBV6-5, the J gene TRBJ1-1, with 8 bases lining up with TRBD1. Germline values: CDR1 MNHEY, CDR2 SVGAGI. V was pared by 4 bases and J by 4 bases, with 11 bases of the junction left unmatched. The CDR3 is made up of 16 amino acids. CDR3 sequence: CASSLRTGTEFTEAFF. DNA for the CDR3: TGTGCCAGCAGTTTGAGGACAGGGACAGAGTTCACTGAAGCTTTCTTT.

This clone has just a few counts. The V and J genes are TRBV4-3 and TRBJ2-7; 7 positions agree with TRBD1. V shed 0 bases and J 5 bases; nucleotides not matched to a gene: 7. Looked up from germline, CDR1 is LGHNA and CDR2 is YSLEER. The CDR3 consists of 15 residues. CDR3 DNA sequence: TGCGCCAGCAGCCAAGAGAGAACAGGGGTAGACGAGCAGTACTTC. This encodes CASSQERTGVDEQYF.

This rearrangement joins TRBV3-1 (or the pseudogene TRBV3-2) to TRBJ2-3; TRBD2 aligns across 11 bases. V shed 2 bases, J shed 6 bases, and the junction held 4 bases outside the gene matches. This CDR3 has 15 amino acids. CDR1 and CDR2 from the germline V gene are LGHDT and YNNKEL (reference sequence). CDR3 region: CASSQYGTSGDTQYF. The CDR3 nucleotides read TGTGCCAGCAGCCAATACGGGACTAGCGGCGATACGCAGTATTTT.

The rearrangement joins TRBV4-1 to TRBJ2-7; 9 bases align to TRBD1. With V trimmed by 0 bases and J by 4 bases, 4 bases remained unmatched. The CDR3 is made up of 15 amino acids. Germline CDR1 and CDR2: MGHRA and YSYEKL. The CDR3 DNA sequence: TGCGCCAGCAGCCAAGATCCGGGACAGGGTTACGAGCAGTACTTC. This translates into CASSQDPGQGYEQYF.

J is TRBJ2-2 and V is TRBV7-8; 7 nucleotides line up with TRBD1. The CDR3 totals 15 residues. From germline, CDR1 is SGHVS and CDR2 FQNEAQ. With 7 bases clipped from V and 6 bases from J, the junction kept 11 bases outside the gene matches. CDR3 nucleotide sequence: TGTGCCAGCAACATACTACAGGGGCCGCCCGGGGAGCTGTTTTTT. Protein product: CASNILQGPPGELFF.

The genes are TRBV10-3 and TRBJ2-1; 10 bases map to TRBD2. Germline V gene data show CDR1 as ENHRY and CDR2 as SYGVKD. Unmatched junction bases numbered 11, after V lost 4 bases and J lost 2 bases. CDR3 length: 18 residues. In nucleotides, the CDR3 is TGTGCCATCAGTGGAGGGGCGGCTAGCGGGAGAACCTACAATGAGCAGTTCTTC. Translation: CAISGGAASGRTYNEQFF.

The chain couples TRBV5-4 to TRBJ2-1, with 11 bases fitting TRBD2. Germline CDR1 SGHNT, CDR2 YYREEE (reference sequence). The CDR3 runs to 16 residues. V dropped 0 bases and J dropped 5; count of bases not matched to a gene: 4. For the CDR3, the DNA is TGTGCCAGCAGCTTGGGACTAGCGGGAAGAAACAATGAGCAGTTCTTC. This gives the protein CASSLGLAGRNNEQFF.

The chain is built from TRBV18 and TRBJ2-7, with D perhaps TRBD1 or TRBD2 (5 bases each). V dropped 5 bases and J dropped 0 bases, with 17 bases sitting between them. The CDR3 consists of 16 residues. CDR1 and CDR2 (germline): KGHSH, LQKENI. This chain's CDR3 is CASSGTTVTYSYEQYF. CDR3 coding DNA: TGTGCCAGCTCAGGGACGACAGTGACATACTCCTACGAGCAGTACTTC. Full variable domain (rest looked up from reference TRBV18 and TRBJ2-7): NAGVMQNPRHLVRRRGQEARLRCSPMKGHSHVYWYRQLPEEGLKFMVYLQKENIIDESGMPKERFSAEFPKEGPSILRIQQVVRGDSAAYFCASSGTTVTYSYEQYFGPGTRLTVT.

The CDR3 sequence: CASSKTGTDREAFF. Written as DNA, the CDR3 is TGTGCCAGTAGCAAGACCGGGACCGACCGTGAAGCTTTCTTT. The rearrangement uses TRBV19 and TRBJ1-1; TRBD1 is a possible D gene (5 bases). The CDR3 runs 14 residues. Between the trimmed V and J ends, which lost 6 bases and 7 bases, there was a span of 18 bases. The V gene's germline CDR1 is LNHDA and CDR2 SQIVND (reference sequence).

The chain joins TRBV27 to TRBJ2-1; 9 bases map to TRBD2. Germline V gene sequence: CDR1 MNHEY, CDR2 SMNVEV (reference sequence). V dropped 6 bases and J dropped 7; count of bases not matched to a gene: 10. The CDR3 has 15 amino acids. The CDR3 bases are TGTGCCAGCAGGGTTAGGCGGGAGGGCCAAAATGAGCAGTTCTTC. Amino acid sequence: CASRVRREGQNEQFF.

As concerns this clone: This clone may be a read error of a much larger clone one base away. Written as DNA, the CDR3 is TGTGCCAGCAGGGACTCTGGGGCCAACGTCCTGACTTTC. Its translation is CASRDSGANVLTF. V gene TRBV14 combines with J gene TRBJ2-6; D uncertain. This CDR3 contains 13 residues. Germline CDR1 is SGHDN and CDR2 is FVKESK. V dropped 6 bases and J dropped 0 bases, with 3 bases sitting between them.

The CDR3 protein is CASSTGALRGYTF. The CDR3 coding sequence is TGTGCCAGCAGTACAGGGGCTCTCCGTGGCTACACCTTC. This sequence joins TRBV6-5 and TRBJ1-2, with 7 bases fitting TRBD1. V was clipped by 5 bases and J by 7 bases; unmatched bases: 7. The CDR3 has 13 residues. Germline V CDR1 and CDR2: MNHEY, SVGAGI.

The chain links TRBV27 to TRBJ2-1, with 7 nucleotides matching TRBD2. This CDR3 region has 14 residues. Trimming cost V 5 bases and J 3 bases; bases outside gene matches: 4. Germline V gene sequence: CDR1 MNHEY, CDR2 SMNVEV (reference sequence). Here the CDR3 DNA reads TGTGCCAGCAGTCCCAGGGACTACTACAATGAGCAGTTCTTC. Translation gives CASSPRDYYNEQFF.

There are a few counts of this clone. The V call is TRBV27, the J call TRBJ1-1; 7 bases align to TRBD1. V shed 6 bases and J 5 bases; nucleotides not matched to a gene: 9. The CDR3 has 14 residues. Germline V gene data show CDR1 as MNHEY and CDR2 as SMNVEV (reference sequence). CDR3 bases: TGTGCCAGCAGAAAACAGGGGTTGGGAACTGAAGCTTTCTTT. Amino acids: CASRKQGLGTEAFF.

The chain links TRBV25-1 to TRBJ2-2, with a weak D call TRBD2 (5 bases). From germline, CDR1 is MGHDK and CDR2 SYGVNS. This CDR3 is built from 16 residues. V lost 0 bases and J lost 2, with 10 bases in between. In DNA form, the CDR3 reads TGTGCCAGCAGTGAATATTTCAGACTAAACACCGGGGAGCTGTTTTTT. Translated, it gives CASSEYFRLNTGELFF.

This chain joins TRBV10-3 and TRBJ1-2, with D possibly being TRBD1 (5 bases). Per germline, CDR1 ENHRY and CDR2 SYGVKD. V was shortened by 4 bases and J by 4 bases, with 13 bases between the two germline ends. The CDR3 loop spans 14 amino acids. DNA for the CDR3: TGTGCCATCAGTGGTCGGGGCCTTAGCTATGGCTACACCTTC. Its protein product is CAISGRGLSYGYTF.

The chain recombines TRBV7-2 with TRBJ1-2; no clear D. V dropped 1 base and J dropped 4 bases, with 10 bases sitting between them. CDR1 and CDR2 (germline): SGHTA, FQGNSA. The CDR3 is made up of 14 amino acids. This CDR3 is CASSLVVMSYGYTF. For the CDR3, the DNA is TGTGCCAGCAGCTTAGTTGTCATGTCCTATGGCTACACCTTC.

The J gene is TRBJ2-7, the V gene TRBV7-8; D gene unclear. Germline-derived CDR1 and CDR2 are SGHVS and FQNEAQ. Trimming took off 4 bases at V and 6 bases at J, with 10 bases between the two ends. The CDR3 extends over 12 amino acids. CDR3 sequence: CASSYGNGEQYF. The CDR3 coding sequence is TGTGCCAGCAGCTACGGAAACGGCGAGCAGTACTTC.

The chain combines TRBV3-1 (or the pseudogene TRBV3-2) with TRBJ2-3; 10 nucleotides agree with TRBD2. Germline trimming cut 0 bases from V and 4 bases from J; bases unmatched to any gene: 13. Germline CDR1 reads LGHDT; CDR2 reads YNNKEL (reference sequence). The CDR3 is 19 amino acids. Here the CDR3 reads CASSQDTLAGVFGADTQYF. The CDR3, as DNA: TGTGCCAGCAGCCAAGATACCCTAGCGGGAGTCTTTGGGGCAGATACGCAGTATTTT.

V usage is TRBV7-2 and J usage is TRBJ2-1; the D gene is possibly TRBD2 (6 bases). Trimming removed 1 base at V and 1 base at J, with 8 bases between. The germline V gene has CDR1 SGHTA and CDR2 FQGNSA. The CDR3 runs 15 residues. Written as DNA, the CDR3 is TGTGCCAGCAGCTTAGACAGCGGGTCCTACAATGAGCAGTTCTTC. The encoded protein is CASSLDSGSYNEQFF.

The CDR3 DNA is TGTGCCAGCTCTCCCGGGACAGGGGGATCTAGCAATCAGCCCCAGCATTTT. Translation: CASSPGTGGSSNQPQHF. This chain links TRBV18 with TRBJ1-5; 11 bases are a match to TRBD1. The germline V gene encodes CDR1 KGHSH and CDR2 LQKENI. Germline trimming cut 6 bases from V and 0 bases from J; bases unmatched to any gene: 7. This CDR3 region has 17 residues.

This CDR3 reads CASSVGGSGRAWETQYF. The CDR3 DNA reads TGTGCCAGCAGCGTAGGGGGGAGCGGGAGGGCCTGGGAGACCCAGTACTTC. The chain recombines TRBV9 with TRBJ2-5; TRBD2 agrees at 10 bases. Germline V lookup: CDR1 SGDLS, CDR2 YYNGEE. J was trimmed by 5 bases and V by 0 bases; bases with no gene match: 10. The CDR3 has 17 residues.

The V and J genes are TRBV2 and TRBJ2-1; D is undetermined. Trimming shortened V by 5 bases and J by 3 bases, and 8 bases separated the two germline ends. This CDR3 has 13 residues. Germline V gene data show CDR1 as SNHLY and CDR2 as FYNNEI. This CDR3 reads CASSLGYYNEQFF. CDR3 DNA sequence: TGTGCCAGCAGTTTAGGATACTACAATGAGCAGTTCTTC.

In this sample, this clone is medium-sized. The V call is TRBV6-4, the J call TRBJ2-2; 10 bases match TRBD1. The CDR3 sequence is 14 residues long. Per the germline V gene, CDR1 is MRHNA and CDR2 is SNTAGT. J was trimmed by 6 bases and V by 2 bases; bases with no gene match: 0. CDR3 DNA: TGTGCCAGCAGTGACGGGACAGGGGCCGGGGAGCTGTTTTTT. As protein: CASSDGTGAGELFF.

The rearrangement links TRBV10-3 to TRBJ2-2; 16 nucleotides align to TRBD2. The V gene end was trimmed by 10 bases and the J gene end by 0 bases; junction bases not matched to a gene: 8. Germline V CDR1 and CDR2: ENHRY, SYGVKD. This CDR3 spans 18 amino acids. CDR3 loop: CATASGLAGGPNTGELFF. In nucleotides, the CDR3 is TGTGCCACGGCCTCGGGACTAGCGGGAGGGCCGAACACCGGGGAGCTGTTTTTT.

Only one count was recorded for this clone. This chain uses TRBV4-3 with TRBJ1-2, with TRBD1 as a possible D gene (6 bases). Deletions cut 0 bases from V and 2 bases from J, with 13 bases between. Germline V CDR1 and CDR2: LGHNA, YSLEER. The CDR3 contains 16 residues. CDR3 loop: CASSQDRQGNNYGYTF. DNA of the CDR3: TGCGCCAGCAGCCAAGATCGGCAGGGGAACAACTATGGCTACACCTTC.

This chain uses TRBV11-2 with TRBJ2-1, with D unresolved. The germline V gene has CDR1 SGHAT and CDR2 FQNNGV. This CDR3 is built from 16 residues. The V end was cut by 1 base, the J end by 0 bases, with 10 bases between. The CDR3 is CASSLGSGRSYNEQFF. The CDR3 coding sequence is TGTGCCAGCAGCTTAGGTTCGGGCCGCTCCTACAATGAGCAGTTCTTC.

The V call is TRBV6-5, the J call TRBJ1-2; the D gene is possibly TRBD1 (6 bases). The CDR3 runs 13 residues. Germline V gene data show CDR1 as MNHEY and CDR2 as SVGAGI. The V end was cut by 6 bases, the J end by 2 bases, with 10 bases between. The CDR3 reads CASRDSNNYGYTF. The CDR3 region has the DNA TGTGCCAGCAGGGACAGCAACAACTATGGCTACACCTTC.